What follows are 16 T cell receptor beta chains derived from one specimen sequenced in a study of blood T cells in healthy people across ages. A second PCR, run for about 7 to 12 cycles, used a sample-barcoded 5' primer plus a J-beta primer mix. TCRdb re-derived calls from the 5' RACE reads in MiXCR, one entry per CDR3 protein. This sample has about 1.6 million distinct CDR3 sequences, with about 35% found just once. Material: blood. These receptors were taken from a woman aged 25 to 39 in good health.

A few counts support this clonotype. In DNA, the CDR3 is TGTGCTGGTCGGACAGGGGGCTGGGTAGCCTATGGCTACACCTTC. Translating it yields CAGRTGGWVAYGYTF. The V call is TRBV6-5, the J call TRBJ1-2; 11 positions agree with TRBD1. There are 15 residues in the CDR3. Germline CDR1 MNHEY, CDR2 SVGAGI.

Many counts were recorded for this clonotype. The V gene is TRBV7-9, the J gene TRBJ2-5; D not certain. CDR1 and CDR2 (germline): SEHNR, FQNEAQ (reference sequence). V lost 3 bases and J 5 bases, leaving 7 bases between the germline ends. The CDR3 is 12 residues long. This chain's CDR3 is CASSFYGETQYF. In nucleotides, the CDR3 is TGTGCCAGCAGCTTCTATGGGGAGACCCAGTACTTC.

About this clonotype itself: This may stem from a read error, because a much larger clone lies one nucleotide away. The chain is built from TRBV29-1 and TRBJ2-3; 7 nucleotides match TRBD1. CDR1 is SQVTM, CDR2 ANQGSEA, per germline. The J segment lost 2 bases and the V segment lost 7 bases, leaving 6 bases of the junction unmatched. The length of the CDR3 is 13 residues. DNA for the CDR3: TGCAGCGCGGACAGGCCAAACACAGATACGCAGTATTTT. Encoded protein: CSADRPNTDTQYF.

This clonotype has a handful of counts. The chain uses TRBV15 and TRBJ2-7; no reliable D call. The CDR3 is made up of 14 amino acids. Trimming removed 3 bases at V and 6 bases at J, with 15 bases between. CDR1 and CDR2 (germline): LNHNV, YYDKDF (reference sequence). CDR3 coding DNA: TGTGCCACCAGCAGTGTCCCCCAGCGTGGCGAGCAGTACTTC. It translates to CATSSVPQRGEQYF.

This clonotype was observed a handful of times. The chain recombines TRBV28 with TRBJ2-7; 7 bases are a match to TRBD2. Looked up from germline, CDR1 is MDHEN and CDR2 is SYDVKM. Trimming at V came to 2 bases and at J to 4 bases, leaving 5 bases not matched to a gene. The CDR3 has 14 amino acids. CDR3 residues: CASSLGRAGYEQYF. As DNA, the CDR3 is TGTGCCAGCAGTTTAGGGAGGGCCGGGTACGAGCAGTACTTC.

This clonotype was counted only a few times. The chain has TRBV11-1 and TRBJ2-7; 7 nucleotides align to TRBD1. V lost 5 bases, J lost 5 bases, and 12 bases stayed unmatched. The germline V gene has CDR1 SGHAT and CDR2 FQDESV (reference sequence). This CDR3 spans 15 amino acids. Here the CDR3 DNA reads TGTGCCAGCAGCGCGGACTCTAACAGGGGCCACGAGCAGTACTTC. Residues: CASSADSNRGHEQYF.

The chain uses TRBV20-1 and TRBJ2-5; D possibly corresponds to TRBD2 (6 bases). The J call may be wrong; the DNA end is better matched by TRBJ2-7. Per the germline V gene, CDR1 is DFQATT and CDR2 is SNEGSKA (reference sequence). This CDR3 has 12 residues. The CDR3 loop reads CSASGSRYEQYF. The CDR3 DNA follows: TGCAGTGCTAGCGGGAGTCGTTACGAGCAGTACTTC.

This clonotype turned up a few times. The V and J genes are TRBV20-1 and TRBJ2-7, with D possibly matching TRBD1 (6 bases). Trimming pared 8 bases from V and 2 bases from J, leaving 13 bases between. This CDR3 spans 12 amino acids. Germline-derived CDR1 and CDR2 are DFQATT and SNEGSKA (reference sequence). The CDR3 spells CSHHRAPYEQYF. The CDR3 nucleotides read TGCAGTCACCACAGGGCCCCCTACGAGCAGTACTTC.

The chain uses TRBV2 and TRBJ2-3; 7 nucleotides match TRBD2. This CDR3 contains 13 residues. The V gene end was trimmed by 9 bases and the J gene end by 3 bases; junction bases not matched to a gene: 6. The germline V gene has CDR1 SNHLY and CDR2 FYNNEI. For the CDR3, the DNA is TGTGCCAGGGGGCGCGGGAGTACAGATACGCAGTATTTT. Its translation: CARGRGSTDTQYF.

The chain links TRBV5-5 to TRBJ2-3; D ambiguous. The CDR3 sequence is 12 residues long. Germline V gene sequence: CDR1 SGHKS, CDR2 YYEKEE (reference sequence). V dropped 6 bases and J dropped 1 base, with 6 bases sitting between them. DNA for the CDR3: TGTGCCAGCAACGTGGGCACAGATACGCAGTATTTT. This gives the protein CASNVGTDTQYF.

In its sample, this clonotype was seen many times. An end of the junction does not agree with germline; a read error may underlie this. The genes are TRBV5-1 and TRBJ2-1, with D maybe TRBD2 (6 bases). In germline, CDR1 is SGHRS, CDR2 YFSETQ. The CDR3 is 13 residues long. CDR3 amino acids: CASSPEGGNEQFF. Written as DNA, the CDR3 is TGTGCCAGCAGCCCGGAGGGAGGCAATGAGCAGTTCTTC. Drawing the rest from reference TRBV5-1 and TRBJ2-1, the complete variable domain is KAGVTQTPRYLIKTRGQQVTLSCSPISGHRSVSWYQQTPGQGLQFLFEYFSETQRNKGNFPGRFSGRQFSNSRSEMNVSTLELGDSALYLCASSPEGGNEQFFGPGTRLTVL.

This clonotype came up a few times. This CDR3 is CASSPGQGPNSPLHF. The CDR3 nucleotides are TGTGCCAGCAGTCCCGGACAGGGGCCGAATTCACCCCTCCACTTT. The genes are TRBV12-3 or TRBV12-4 and TRBJ1-6; 9 bases agree with TRBD1. This CDR3 has 15 residues. The ends lost 5 bases at V and 7 bases at J; junction bases unmatched: 6.

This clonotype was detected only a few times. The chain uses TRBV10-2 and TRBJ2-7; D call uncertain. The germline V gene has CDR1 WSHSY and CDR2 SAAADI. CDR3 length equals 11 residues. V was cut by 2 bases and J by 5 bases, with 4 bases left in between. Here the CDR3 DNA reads TGCGCCAGCAGTGAGGAGAACGAGCAGTACTTC. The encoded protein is CASSEENEQYF.

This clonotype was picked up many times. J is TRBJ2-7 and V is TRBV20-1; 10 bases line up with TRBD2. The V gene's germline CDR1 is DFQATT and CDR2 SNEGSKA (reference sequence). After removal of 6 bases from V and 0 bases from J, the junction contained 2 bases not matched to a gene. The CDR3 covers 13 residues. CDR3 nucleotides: TGCAGTGCCCCTAGCGGGAGCTCCTACGAGCAGTACTTC. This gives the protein CSAPSGSSYEQYF.

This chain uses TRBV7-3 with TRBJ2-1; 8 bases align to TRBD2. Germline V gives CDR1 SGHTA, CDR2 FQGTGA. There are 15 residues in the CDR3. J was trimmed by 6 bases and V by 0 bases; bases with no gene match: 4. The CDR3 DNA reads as TGTGCCAGCAGCTTAACGATCCTAGCGGGCAATGAGCAGTTCTTC. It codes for CASSLTILAGNEQFF.

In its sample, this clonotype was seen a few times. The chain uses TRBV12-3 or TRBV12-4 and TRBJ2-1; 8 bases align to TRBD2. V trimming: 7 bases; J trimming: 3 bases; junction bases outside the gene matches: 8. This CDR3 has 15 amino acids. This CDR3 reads CASITSGSNYNEQFF. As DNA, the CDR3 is TGTGCCAGCATCACGAGCGGGAGTAACTACAATGAGCAGTTCTTC.